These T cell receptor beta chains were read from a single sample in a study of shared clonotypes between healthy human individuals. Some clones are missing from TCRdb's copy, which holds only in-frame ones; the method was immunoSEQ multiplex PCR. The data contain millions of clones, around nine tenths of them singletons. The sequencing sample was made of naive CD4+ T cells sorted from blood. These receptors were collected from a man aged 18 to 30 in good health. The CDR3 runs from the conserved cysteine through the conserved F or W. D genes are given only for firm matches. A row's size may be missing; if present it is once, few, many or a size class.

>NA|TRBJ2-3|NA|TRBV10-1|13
CAPSRGFPDTQYF
TGCGCCCCCAGCCGGGGATTCCCAGATACGCAGTATTTT
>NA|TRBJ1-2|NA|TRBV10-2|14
CASSEWGQLYGYTF
TGCGCCAGCAGTGAGTGGGGACAACTCTATGGCTACACCTTC
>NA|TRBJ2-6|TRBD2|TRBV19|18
CASSAHLAGVSGANVLTF
TGTGCCAGTAGTGCCCACCTAGCGGGAGTTTCGGGGGCCAACGTCCTGACTTTC
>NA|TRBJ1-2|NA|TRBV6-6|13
CASSTGSRYGYTF
TGTGCCAGCAGCACAGGGTCGCGCTATGGCTACACCTTC
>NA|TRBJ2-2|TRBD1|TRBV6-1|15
CASRGTGLVAGELFF
TGTGCCTCCCGGGGGACAGGGTTAGTCGCCGGGGAGCTGTTTTTT
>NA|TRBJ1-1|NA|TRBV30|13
CAWIQDTDTEAFF
TGTGCCTGGATACAGGACACAGACACTGAAGCTTTCTTT
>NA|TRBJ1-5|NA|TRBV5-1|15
CASSLAGLSNQPQHF
TGCGCCAGCAGCTTGGCAGGACTTAGCAATCAGCCCCAGCATTTT
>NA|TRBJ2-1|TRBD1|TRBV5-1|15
CARNGQGNTYNEQFF
TGCGCCAGGAACGGACAGGGGAACACCTACAATGAGCAGTTCTTC
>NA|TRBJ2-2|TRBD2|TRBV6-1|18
CASSELGYGRALAGELFF
TGTGCCAGCAGTGAATTGGGGTACGGGAGGGCCCTCGCCGGGGAGCTGTTTTTT
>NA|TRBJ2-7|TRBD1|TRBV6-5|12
CASRDRGHEQYF
TGTGCCAGCAGGGACAGGGGCCACGAGCAGTACTTC
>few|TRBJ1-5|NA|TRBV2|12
CASGRSHTPQHF
TGTGCCAGCGGACGATCACATACGCCCCAGCATTTT
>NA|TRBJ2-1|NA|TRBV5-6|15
CASSLFRGGYNEQFF
TGTGCCAGCAGCTTGTTTCGTGGGGGATACAATGAGCAGTTCTTC
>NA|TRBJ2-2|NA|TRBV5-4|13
CASSFRNTGELFF
TGTGCCAGCAGCTTCCGGAACACCGGGGAGCTGTTTTTT
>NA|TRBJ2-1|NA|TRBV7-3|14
CASSPSGTHNEQFF
TGTGCCAGCAGCCCTTCCGGGACCCACAATGAGCAGTTCTTC
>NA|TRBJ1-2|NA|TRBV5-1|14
CASSLALDMPSYTF
TGCGCCAGCAGCTTGGCATTGGATATGCCCAGCTACACCTTC
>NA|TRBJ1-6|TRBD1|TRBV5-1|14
CASSLDRGHSPLHF
TGCGCCAGCAGCTTGGACAGGGGTCATTCACCCCTCCACTTT
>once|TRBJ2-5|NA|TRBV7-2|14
CASSLSKGQETQYF
TGTGCCAGCAGCTTGAGTAAAGGGCAAGAGACCCAGTACTTC
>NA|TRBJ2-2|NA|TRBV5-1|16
CASSFQSGMNTGELFF
TGCGCCAGCAGCTTCCAATCGGGAATGAACACCGGGGAGCTGTTTTTT
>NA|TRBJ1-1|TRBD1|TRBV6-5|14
CASSLRQGNTEAFF
TGTGCCAGCAGTCTGCGACAGGGAAACACTGAAGCTTTCTTT
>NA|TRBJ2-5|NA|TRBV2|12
CASSEVVETQYF
TGTGCCAGCAGTGAGGTGGTGGAGACCCAGTACTTC
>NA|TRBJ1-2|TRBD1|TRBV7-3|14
CASSSRQGVVGYTF
TGTGCCAGCAGCTCACGACAGGGAGTAGTGGGCTACACCTTC
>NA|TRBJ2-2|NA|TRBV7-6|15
CASSFGHANTGELFF
TGTGCCAGCAGCTTTGGGCACGCGAACACCGGGGAGCTGTTTTTT
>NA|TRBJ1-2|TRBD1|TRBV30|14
CAWSRGQPSYGYTF
TGTGCCTGGAGCCGGGGACAGCCGAGCTATGGCTACACCTTC
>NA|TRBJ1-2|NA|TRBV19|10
CASSRYGYTF
TGTGCCAGTAGCCGATATGGCTACACCTTC
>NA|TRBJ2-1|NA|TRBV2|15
CASSESGSSYNEQFF
TGTGCCAGCAGTGAAAGCGGAAGCTCCTACAATGAGCAGTTCTTC
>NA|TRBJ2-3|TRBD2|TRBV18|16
CASSPPSGSGTDTQYF
TGTGCCAGCTCACCCCCTAGCGGGAGTGGCACAGATACGCAGTATTTT
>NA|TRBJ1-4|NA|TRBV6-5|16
CASSYSVPLRGEKLFF
TGTGCCAGCAGTTACTCGGTCCCCCTTCGGGGTGAAAAACTGTTTTTT
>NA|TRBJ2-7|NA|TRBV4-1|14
CASSLPGATYEQYF
TGCGCCAGCAGCCTCCCAGGGGCCACCTACGAGCAGTACTTC
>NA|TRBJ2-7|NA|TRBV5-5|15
CASSKEQGSSYEQYF
TGTGCCAGCAGCAAAGAGCAGGGAAGCTCCTACGAGCAGTACTTC
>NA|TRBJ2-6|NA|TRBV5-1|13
CASKDSGANVLTF
TGCGCCAGCAAAGATTCTGGGGCCAACGTCCTGACTTTC
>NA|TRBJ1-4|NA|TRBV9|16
CASSVEQGGSGEKLFF
TGTGCCAGCAGCGTAGAGCAGGGAGGGTCAGGGGAAAAACTGTTTTTT
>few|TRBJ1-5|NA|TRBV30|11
CAWSQEGPQHF
TGTGCCTGGAGCCAGGAGGGGCCCCAGCATTTT
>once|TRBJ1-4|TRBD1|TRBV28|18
CASSAPGQGPPTNEKLFF
TGTGCCAGCAGCGCACCGGGACAGGGGCCTCCAACTAATGAAAAACTGTTTTTT
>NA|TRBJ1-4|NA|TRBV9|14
CASSVGSGNEKLFF
TGTGCCAGCAGCGTGGGGAGTGGGAATGAAAAACTGTTTTTT
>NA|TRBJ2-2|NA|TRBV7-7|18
CASSHLVLSARDTGELFF
TGTGCTAGCAGCCACTTGGTGTTGTCCGCCCGCGACACCGGGGAGCTGTTTTTT
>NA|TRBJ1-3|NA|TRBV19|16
CASSIGAGTTGNTIYF
TGTGCCAGTAGTATTGGGGCCGGGACAACTGGAAACACCATATATTTT
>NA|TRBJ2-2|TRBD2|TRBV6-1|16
CASSARLAGDTGELFF
TGTGCCAGCAGTGCCCGACTAGCGGGAGACACCGGGGAGCTGTTTTTT
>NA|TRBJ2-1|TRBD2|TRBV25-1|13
CASSEGGGNEQFF
TGTGCCAGCAGTGAAGGGGGAGGGAATGAGCAGTTCTTC
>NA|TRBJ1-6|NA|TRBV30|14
CAWTGGSYNSPLHF
TGTGCCTGGACGGGGGGCTCCTATAATTCACCCCTCCACTTT
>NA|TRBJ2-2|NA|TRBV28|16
CASSLSSPGNTGELFF
TGTGCCAGCAGTTTGTCAAGTCCCGGAAACACCGGGGAGCTGTTTTTT
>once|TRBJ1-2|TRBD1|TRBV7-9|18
CASSTLSGTGGGLDGYTF
TGTGCCAGCAGCACCCTCTCGGGGACAGGGGGAGGATTGGATGGCTACACCTTC
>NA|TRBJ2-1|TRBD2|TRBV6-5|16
CASSYASGFEWNEQFF
TGTGCCAGCAGTTATGCTAGCGGGTTCGAGTGGAATGAGCAGTTCTTC
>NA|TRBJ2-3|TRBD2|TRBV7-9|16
CASSLALAGATDTQYF
TGTGCCAGCAGCTTAGCCCTAGCGGGAGCCACAGATACGCAGTATTTT
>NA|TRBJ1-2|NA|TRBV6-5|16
CASSYSGGRTNYGYTF
TGTGCCAGCAGTTACTCGGGGGGTAGAACTAACTATGGCTACACCTTC
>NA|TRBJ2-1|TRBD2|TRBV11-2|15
CASTPRLAVYNEQFF
TGTGCCAGCACCCCCCGGCTAGCGGTCTACAATGAGCAGTTCTTC
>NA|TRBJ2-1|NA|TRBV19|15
CASSILLTSKDEQFF
TGTGCCAGTAGTATACTGTTGACCTCTAAGGATGAGCAGTTCTTC
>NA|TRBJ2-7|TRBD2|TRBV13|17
CASSLMGTSGSILEQYF
TGTGCCAGCAGCTTAATGGGGACTAGCGGGAGCATTCTCGAGCAGTACTTC
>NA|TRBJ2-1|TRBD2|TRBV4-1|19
CASSQDYLSGRANPNEQFF
TGCGCCAGCAGCCAAGATTATCTTAGCGGGAGGGCCAACCCCAATGAGCAGTTCTTC
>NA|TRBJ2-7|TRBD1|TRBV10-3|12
CAIKGQYYEQYF
TGTGCCATCAAGGGACAGTACTACGAGCAGTACTTC
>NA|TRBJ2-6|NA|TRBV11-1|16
CASSLAGDSGANVLTF
TGTGCCAGCAGCTTAGCGGGGGACTCTGGGGCCAACGTCCTGACTTTC
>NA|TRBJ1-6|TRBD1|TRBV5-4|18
CASSPGQEVGSGNSPLHF
TGTGCCAGCAGCCCCGGACAGGAGGTGGGCTCCGGGAATTCACCCCTCCACTTT
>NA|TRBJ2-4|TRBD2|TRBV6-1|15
CASSPTGGRGDIQYF
TGTGCCAGCAGTCCCACTGGAGGGAGGGGAGACATTCAGTACTTC
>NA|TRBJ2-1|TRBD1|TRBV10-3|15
CAISDFRDSFNEQFF
TGTGCCATCAGTGACTTCCGGGACAGTTTCAATGAGCAGTTCTTC
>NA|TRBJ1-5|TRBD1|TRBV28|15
CASSSRDRVDQPQHF
TGTGCCAGCAGCTCCCGGGACAGGGTCGATCAGCCCCAGCATTTT
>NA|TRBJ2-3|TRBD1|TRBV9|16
CASSHAIGGRTDTQYF
TGTGCCAGCAGCCATGCAATAGGGGGCCGTACAGATACGCAGTATTTT
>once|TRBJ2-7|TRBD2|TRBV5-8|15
CASSLSSGGAYEQYF
TGTGCCAGCAGCCTCTCCAGCGGGGGGGCATACGAGCAGTACTTC
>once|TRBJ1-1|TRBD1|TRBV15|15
CATSWTGTVNTEAFF
TGTGCCACCAGCTGGACCGGGACAGTGAACACTGAAGCTTTCTTT